The entry below describes one T cell receptor beta chain. The antigen remains undetermined. The data were obtained in a study of cytomegalovirus exposure and HLA in healthy donors. Study findings and constraints: The study recorded about 160 TCR beta chains that were cytomegalovirus-associated. Later analysis indicated greater clonal expansion among HLA-associated TCR beta chains than among equally common other chains.

PCR primers comprised 60 Vbeta and 13 Jbeta primers. The table came from immunoSEQ multiplex PCR; TCRdb's copy has only in-frame clones and leaves some out. The sample records about 180,000 clones, roughly 70% being singletons. The clonotype was recovered from a male donor in good health and CMV-seronegative. The sequencing input was PBMCs.

CDR3 DNA sequence: TGTGCCAGTAGTACAGGGACAGGGGGCTTGTCCTACAATGAGCAGTTCTTC. Protein sequence: CASSTGTGGLSYNEQFF. The gene calls are TRBV19 and TRBJ2-1; the match to TRBD1 covers 12 bases. The ends lost 4 bases at V and 1 base at J; junction bases unmatched: 5. Germline V CDR1 and CDR2: LNHDA, SQIVND (reference sequence). The CDR3 is 17 residues long.